This TCR beta chain was profiled in a study of shared clonotypes between healthy human individuals. Overall study context: Per-donor plates numbered three CD4 naive, three CD4 memory, two CD8 naive and one CD8 memory.

Healthy adults negative for HIV, lacking recent acute infections or vaccinations, served as donors. Each subset's genomic DNA was split evenly across several immunoSEQ plates. Sequencing was performed with immunoSEQ multiplex PCR; in TCRdb, only in-frame clones are kept and a portion is missing. The sample includes 2.5 million or so clones, approximately 94% seen only once; the top ten take roughly 0.13%. CDR1 SQVTM and CDR2 ANQGSEA come from the germline V gene. V lost 4 bases and J 8 bases, leaving 17 bases between the germline ends. The CDR3 sequence is 13 residues long. The rearrangement links TRBV29-1 to TRBJ1-1; a possible D gene is TRBD1 (5 bases). The source is a man aged 18 to 30 in good health. Sequenced: naive CD4+ T cells sorted from blood. Indicated subset: CD45RA+ positively selected. The CDR3 DNA reads as TGCAGCGTTGTGGGGGTGCTAGGAGTAGAAGCTTTCTTT. It specifies CSVVGVLGVEAFF.